A selection of T cell receptor beta chains follows, all from one sample in a study of shared clonotypes between healthy human individuals. Sequenced by immunoSEQ multiplex PCR; TCRdb stores in-frame clones only, minus some. The table lists about 1 million clones, under 80% of them singletons, with roughly 1.4% in the top ten. Sequences were obtained from memory CD4+ T cells sorted from blood. These TCRs come from a young man in good health. CDR3s include the opening cysteine and the closing phenylalanine or tryptophan. The D gene is left open where the match is weak. Some rows have no size entry. The others give once, few or many, or a class for an expanded clone.

size,D,J,V,DNA,CDR3
-,-,TRBJ1-4,TRBV9,TGTGCCAGCAGTAAGGGGGGGCCTAATGAAAAACTGTTTTTT,CASSKGGPNEKLFF
-,-,TRBJ2-7,TRBV11-2,TGTGCCAGCAGCTTAGATCTAAACGGTCCCTACGAGCAGTACTTC,CASSLDLNGPYEQYF
once,TRBD2,TRBJ2-7,TRBV18,TGTGCCAGCTCAGTTAGCGGGGACTCCTACGAGCAGTACTTC,CASSVSGDSYEQYF
-,-,TRBJ2-3,TRBV18,TGTGCCAGCTCACCAGCGGTGCCCGGCACAGATACGCAGTATTTT,CASSPAVPGTDTQYF
-,-,TRBJ2-2,TRBV5-4,TGTGCCAGCAGCTTGGCAGCGTATGGGGCGAACACCGGGGAGCTGTTTTTT,CASSLAAYGANTGELFF
-,TRBD1,TRBJ2-7,TRBV6-1,TGTGCCAGCACCCAGGACAGGTGGGACGAGCAGTACTTC,CASTQDRWDEQYF
-,-,TRBJ1-1,TRBV2,TGTGCCAGCAGTGTCAAGGGCGGGGCTGAAGCTTTCTTT,CASSVKGGAEAFF
-,TRBD1,TRBJ2-3,TRBV5-6,TGTGCCAGCAGCGGGACAGGAACAGATACGCAGTATTTT,CASSGTGTDTQYF
-,TRBD1,TRBJ2-7,TRBV19,TGTGCCAGTAGTAGTTCTATGACAGGGGGATTGGACGAGCAGTACTTC,CASSSSMTGGLDEQYF
few,-,TRBJ1-4,TRBV4-1,TGCGCCAGCAGCCCACAGGGTCCAACTAATGAAAAACTGTTTTTT,CASSPQGPTNEKLFF
-,-,TRBJ1-2,TRBV6-1,TGTGCCAGCAGTGAACAGGAAGGATATGGCTACACCTTC,CASSEQEGYGYTF
once,-,TRBJ2-2,TRBV25-1,TGTGCCAGCAGTCACCAGGGGAGTAAGGACGGGGAGCTGTTTTTT,CASSHQGSKDGELFF
-,-,TRBJ2-3,TRBV29-1,TGCAGCGTTGAAGCCCGGGACGGCGCAACCCGAAAGTATTTT,CSVEARDGATRKYF
-,-,TRBJ1-6,TRBV4-1,TGCGCCAGCAGCTCAAGGGTGAATTCACCCCTCCACTTT,CASSSRVNSPLHF
once,TRBD2,TRBJ2-7,TRBV2,TGTGCCAGCAGTGAACTAGCGGGGGATACCTACGAGCAGTACTTC,CASSELAGDTYEQYF
-,TRBD1,TRBJ1-5,TRBV2,TGTGCCAGCAAACCGGACAGGTCCAATCAGCCCCAGCATTTT,CASKPDRSNQPQHF
-,-,TRBJ1-4,TRBV11-2,TGTGCCAGCAGAAAACCGGGACACCGTAATGAAAAACTGTTTTTT,CASRKPGHRNEKLFF
-,-,TRBJ2-6,TRBV27,TGTGCCAGCAGACAAACTAGGCCTGGGGCCAACGTCCTGACTTTC,CASRQTRPGANVLTF
-,-,TRBJ1-4,TRBV7-9,TGTGCCAGCAGCTCTGGAGGATCTTCCGGGGGCAATGAAAAACTGTTTTTT,CASSSGGSSGGNEKLFF
-,-,TRBJ1-5,TRBV15,TGTGCCACCAGCAGAGACTTTACAGGGAGTATTAGCAATCAGCCCCAGCATTTT,CATSRDFTGSISNQPQHF
-,-,TRBJ2-2,TRBV10-3,TGTGCCATCAGTGAGTCGGGTTTCGGCGGTGCCGGGGAGCTGTTTTTT,CAISESGFGGAGELFF
-,-,TRBJ1-1,TRBV12-5,TGTGCTAGTGGTTTGGTAGGTTCGGGGGAAGCTTTCTTT,CASGLVGSGEAFF
-,-,TRBJ2-5,TRBV10-3,TGTGCCATCAGTGAGTCGGGCGGGTACCAAGAGACCCAGTACTTC,CAISESGGYQETQYF
-,-,TRBJ2-5,TRBV6-5,TGTGCCAGCAGACGGTATTTGGGATTCGAGACCCAGTACTTC,CASRRYLGFETQYF
-,-,TRBJ2-7,TRBV6-5,TGTGCCAGCACCTCTCCCTACGAGCAGTACTTC,CASTSPYEQYF
-,TRBD2,TRBJ2-7,TRBV7-2,TGTGCCAGCAGCTTGTCCGCGGGAGGACCTGGGTGGCAGTACTTC,CASSLSAGGPGWQYF
-,TRBD1,TRBJ2-1,TRBV6-4,TGTGCCAGTCAACGGGACAGGGGCCCCAATGAGCAGTTCTTC,CASQRDRGPNEQFF
-,TRBD2,TRBJ2-3,TRBV27,TGTGCCAGCAGTGAAACTAGCGGGAGAAGCACAGATACGCAGTATTTT,CASSETSGRSTDTQYF
-,TRBD1,TRBJ1-3,TRBV19,TGTGCCAGTAGAGGGACAGATTACTCTGGAAACACCATATATTTT,CASRGTDYSGNTIYF
-,TRBD2,TRBJ2-1,TRBV9,TGTGCCAGCAGCTTCGGACTAGAGGACAATGAGCAGTTCTTC,CASSFGLEDNEQFF
-,-,TRBJ2-3,TRBV7-2,TGTGCCAGCAGCTTATGGGGGCGGAGGGGTGCAGATACGCAGTATTTT,CASSLWGRRGADTQYF
-,TRBD1,TRBJ1-5,TRBV7-2,TGTGCCAGCAGCTTAGAACCCGGACAGGTCGGTCAGCCCCAGCATTTT,CASSLEPGQVGQPQHF
few,TRBD1,TRBJ1-2,TRBV28,TGTGCCAGCAGTTTAGGGACAGCGGTCCGCTATGGCTACACCTTC,CASSLGTAVRYGYTF
few,TRBD2,TRBJ2-3,TRBV2,TGTGCCAGCAAAAGCGGAGCGGGAGGGTTTTTGACAGATACGCAGTATTTT,CASKSGAGGFLTDTQYF
-,-,TRBJ1-2,TRBV30,TGTGCCTGGGGACAGACAAGAAACCATGGCTACACCTTC,CAWGQTRNHGYTF
once,-,TRBJ2-1,TRBV7-9,TGTGCCAGCAGCTTACTCCCTTTTAAGGGGGAGGGCAATGAGCAGTTCTTC,CASSLLPFKGEGNEQFF
once,TRBD1,TRBJ2-2,TRBV5-4,TGTGCCAGCAGCTTGGACAGGGGGCACCCAACCGGGGAGCTGTTTTTT,CASSLDRGHPTGELFF
few,TRBD2,TRBJ2-3,TRBV7-7,TGTGCTAGCAGCGGAGCGGGGTTCACAGATACGCAGTATTTT,CASSGAGFTDTQYF
-,-,TRBJ1-1,TRBV5-6,TGTGCCAGCAGCTTGGGACAAGTGAACACTGAAGCTTTCTTT,CASSLGQVNTEAFF
-,TRBD1,TRBJ1-5,TRBV6-4,TGTGCCAGTTCCCCCGAGACAGGGACCAATCAGCCCCAGCATTTT,CASSPETGTNQPQHF
-,TRBD2,TRBJ2-3,TRBV2,TGTGCCAGCAGTGCGACTAGCGGGAGGGCCCTCGCAGATACGCAGTATTTT,CASSATSGRALADTQYF
few,-,TRBJ2-1,TRBV13,TGTGCCAGCAGCTTAGACGGGACCCCATACAATGAGCAGTTCTTC,CASSLDGTPYNEQFF
-,-,TRBJ2-7,TRBV5-1,TGCGCCAGCAGCTTCTCTCATGGGCCCTACGAGCAGTACTTC,CASSFSHGPYEQYF
-,TRBD2,TRBJ2-7,TRBV19,TGTGCCAGTAGTAGGACTAGCGGGAAGGTCTACGAGCAGTACTTC,CASSRTSGKVYEQYF
-,-,TRBJ2-7,TRBV5-4,TGTGCCAGCAGCAACAGGGACCTCTACGAGCAGTACTTC,CASSNRDLYEQYF
-,TRBD2,TRBJ2-3,TRBV5-1,TGCGCCAGCAGCTTGGCGCGGGGGGACCGAGATACGCAGTATTTT,CASSLARGDRDTQYF
-,-,TRBJ2-3,TRBV4-2,TGTGCCAGCAGCCAAGACTCAGATACGCAGTATTTT,CASSQDSDTQYF
-,-,TRBJ2-1,TRBV7-6,TGTGCCAGCAGCCTTTGGGCGACCCTGAACAATGAGCAGTTCTTC,CASSLWATLNNEQFF
few,-,TRBJ1-1,TRBV5-1,TGCGCCAGCAGCGACCGCGCAGGATTGACTGAAGCTTTCTTT,CASSDRAGLTEAFF
-,-,TRBJ2-2,TRBV6-1,TGTGCCTGCGGACAGCAGAACACCGGGGAGCTGTTTTTT,CACGQQNTGELFF
once,-,TRBJ2-5,TRBV2,TGTGCCAGTAATGAAGTAAGAGACGAGACCCAGTACTTC,CASNEVRDETQYF
-,-,TRBJ1-1,TRBV15,TGTGCCACCAGCGGAGCGAATCGACAGTCCACTGAAGCTTTCTTT,CATSGANRQSTEAFF
-,-,TRBJ1-5,TRBV11-2,TGTGCCAGCAGCTTAGCTGGTCAGCCCCAGCATTTT,CASSLAGQPQHF
-,-,TRBJ2-6,TRBV5-1,TGCGCCAGCAGCCCTAATCCTCTCGGTGGGGCCAACGTCCTGACTTTC,CASSPNPLGGANVLTF
few,-,TRBJ2-1,TRBV9,TGTGCCAGCAGCGCAGCAGGACAAGCCTACAATGAGCAGTTCTTC,CASSAAGQAYNEQFF
-,TRBD2,TRBJ2-1,TRBV19,TGTGCCAGTAGTACAGGCGGGAGGGCCAATGAGCAGTTCTTC,CASSTGGRANEQFF
-,TRBD2,TRBJ2-3,TRBV30,TGTGCCTGGCTTAGAGCGGGGGGCGCCACAGATACGCAGTATTTT,CAWLRAGGATDTQYF
-,-,TRBJ2-3,TRBV7-2,TGTGCCAGCACCCCTGGGGCCTCTAGCACAGATACGCAGTATTTT,CASTPGASSTDTQYF
-,-,TRBJ2-7,TRBV14,TGTGCCAGCAGCCAACAGGATTTGGGGGCATACGAGCAGTACTTC,CASSQQDLGAYEQYF
-,-,TRBJ2-7,TRBV7-2,TGTGCCAGCAGCAACACCCGGGGCCTGGTAGCCTACGAGCAGTACTTC,CASSNTRGLVAYEQYF